This TCR beta chain was identified in a study of shared T cell receptors in the human thymus. Germline V gene sequence: CDR1 SGHNT, CDR2 YYREEE (reference sequence). This CDR3 has 17 residues. Trimming took 4 bases from V and 1 from J; bases not matched to a gene: 4. Sequencing used immunoSEQ multiplex PCR; TCRdb keeps in-frame clones, though not all of them. The sample consists of about 660,000 clones, about 89% of them appearing once. The sample holds a few counts of this clone. The same data also contributed to another study, on human thymus T cells. That paper adds: Reports from related research described highly overlapping thymic repertoires among unrelated individuals.

The rearrangement joins TRBV5-4 to TRBJ2-3; 15 positions match TRBD2. The sequence was obtained from a boy in the first two years of life with a congenital heart defect. The sequenced sample consisted of thymocytes. CDR3 DNA: TGTGCCAGCAGCCCTAGGACTAGCGGGGGGGGCACAGATACGCAGTATTTT. The encoded protein is CASSPRTSGGGTDTQYF. Full variable domain (remainder filled in from reference TRBV5-4 and TRBJ2-3): ETGVTQSPTHLIKTRGQQVTLRCSSQSGHNTVSWYQQALGQGPQFIFQYYREEENGRGNFPPRFSGLQFPNYSSELNVNALELDDSALYLCASSPRTSGGGTDTQYFGPGTRLTVL.